This entry features one T cell receptor (beta chain) sequence. This record belongs to a study of blood T cell repertoires in COVID-19. Across the study: Material from acute and convalescent COVID-19 was sourced from the United States, Italy and Spain. Sources were T cells, B-cell-depleted T cells, or PBMCs; the material itself was cDNA or gDNA.

The authors' processing: Amplification from reference gene primers served as the basis for estimated nucleated cell counts. Data came from immunoSEQ multiplex PCR; TCRdb stores just in-frame clones and leaves some out. For V, J and clone size, that table is used; D and trimming come from the DNA. Among nearly 100,000 clones, around 88% were seen once, and the ten largest hold approximately 1.7%. The clonotype was recovered from an elderly man with acute or convalescent COVID-19. The sample was peripheral blood.

The CDR3 sequence is CASSYSSGTDKPLHF. The DNA for the CDR3 is TGTGCCAGCAGTTACTCGTCCGGGACAGATAAACCCCTCCACTTT. The rearrangement joins TRBV6-6 to TRBJ1-6; 7 bases map to TRBD1. The CDR3 length is 15 residues. J was trimmed by 12 bases and V by 0 bases; bases with no gene match: 8. Germline V gene sequence: CDR1 MNHNY, CDR2 SVGAGI (reference sequence).